This T cell receptor beta chain was retrieved from a study of blood T cell repertoires in COVID-19. Study as a whole: Samples came from the United States, Italy and Spain, spanning acute and convalescent COVID-19. PBMCs, B-cell-depleted T cells, or T cells were the source of the cDNA or gDNA that made up the material.

In the original analysis: Amplification of reference gene primers provided the estimated nucleated cell counts. Here immunoSEQ multiplex PCR was the method, and the copy in TCRdb shows in-frame clones only, minus some. V, J and clone size are taken as reported in that table, and D and trimming were inferred from the DNA itself. The table has 52,000 or so clones, 75% to 85% seen once. V gave up 10 bases and J gave up 2 bases, with 16 bases separating them. The germline gives CDR1 SEHNR, CDR2 FQNEAQ (reference sequence). The CDR3 consists of 14 residues. This sequence joins TRBV7-9 and TRBJ2-3; unclear D gene. What was sequenced was peripheral blood. The source of this sequence is a man between 40 and 49 years old with acute or convalescent COVID-19. The CDR3 spells CAISKTHFTDTQYF. DNA of the CDR3: TGTGCCATAAGCAAGACTCACTTCACAGATACGCAGTATTTT.